A selection of T cell receptor beta chains follows, all from one sample in a study of T-cell memory formation after mild COVID-19. TCRdb re-called the 5' RACE reads through MiXCR, storing one row per CDR3 protein. The table has 250,000 to 300,000 distinct CDR3 sequences, about a sixth seen once. Sequencing used PBMCs or a T cell subset sorted from them (not recorded which). These receptors all stem from a man aged 18 to 30 who had mild COVID-19 (a few samples of this study predate the infection). Cell type and time point are not known. The CDR3 runs from the conserved cysteine through the conserved F or W. The D gene is left open where the match is weak. Clone size is stated in some rows and not others, as once, few, many or a class when expanded.

. | 13 | TRBJ1-1 | . | TRBV7-9 | CASSPKGRPEAFF | TGTGCCAGCAGCCCAAAGGGACGGCCAGAAGCTTTCTTT
. | 16 | TRBJ2-7 | . | TRBV27 | CASSESGSRARNEQYF | TGTGCCAGCAGTGAATCCGGGAGCAGGGCACGAAACGAGCAGTACTTC
. | 14 | TRBJ1-5 | . | TRBV7-2 | CASSQGQPNQPQHF | TGTGCCAGCAGCCAGGGACAACCGAATCAGCCCCAGCATTTT
. | 13 | TRBJ2-4 | . | TRBV20-1 | CSASPQVGNIQYF | TGCAGTGCTAGCCCCCAGGTTGGAAACATTCAGTACTTC
TRBD1 | 16 | TRBJ2-6 | . | TRBV7-3 | CASSQQGVGGANVLTF | TGTGCCAGCAGCCAACAGGGGGTCGGTGGGGCCAACGTCCTGACTTTC
TRBD1 | 16 | TRBJ2-1 | . | TRBV19 | CASSRDRGPDFYEQFF | TGTGCCAGTAGTCGGGACAGGGGGCCCGATTTTTATGAGCAGTTCTTC
. | 15 | TRBJ2-5 | few | TRBV7-2 | CASSPAVGSQETQYF | TGTGCCAGCAGCCCAGCGGTCGGCAGTCAAGAGACCCAGTACTTC
TRBD1 | 16 | TRBJ2-1 | few | TRBV4-1 | CASSHSGTGEDNEQFF | TGCGCCAGCAGCCACTCCGGGACAGGAGAAGACAATGAGCAGTTCTTC
. | 15 | TRBJ1-6 | many | TRBV2 | CASSDGGTGRSPLHF | TGTGCCAGCAGCGATGGGGGGACGGGCCGTTCACCCCTCCACTTT
. | 15 | TRBJ1-2 | . | TRBV20-1 | CSARSPWSANYGYTF | TGCAGTGCTAGAAGCCCCTGGAGCGCTAACTATGGCTACACCTTC
TRBD2 | 17 | TRBJ2-3 | . | TRBV7-9 | CASSPGTSGGEADTQYF | TGTGCCAGCAGCCCCGGGACTAGCGGGGGGGAGGCAGATACGCAGTATTTT
TRBD2 | 19 | TRBJ2-5 | . | TRBV4-1 | CASSQTPGTSGGAWETQYF | TGCGCCAGCAGCCAAACTCCCGGGACTAGCGGGGGGGCCTGGGAGACCCAGTACTTC
. | 14 | TRBJ2-2 | many | TRBV12-3/TRBV12-4 | CASKIGRGHGELFF | TGTGCCAGCAAAATAGGTCGGGGGCACGGGGAGCTGTTTTTT
. | 14 | TRBJ2-3 | few | TRBV7-2 | CASSPNMGTDTQYF | TGTGCCAGCAGCCCGAATATGGGCACAGATACGCAGTATTTT
TRBD2 | 12 | TRBJ2-3 | once | TRBV18 | CASSPLGTSQYF | TGTGCCAGCTCACCACTAGGGACTAGCCAGTATTTT
. | 15 | TRBJ2-5 | many | TRBV4-1 | CASSQVPGGRETQYF | TGCGCCAGCAGCCAAGTCCCGGGGGGCCGGGAGACCCAGTACTTC
. | 12 | TRBJ2-5 | . | TRBV20-1 | CSAKGRKETQYF | TGCAGTGCTAAGGGCAGGAAAGAGACCCAGTACTTC
. | 15 | TRBJ1-1 | . | TRBV5-1 | CASSYLGAGNTEAFF | TGCGCCAGCAGCTATCTGGGGGCCGGAAACACTGAAGCTTTCTTT
TRBD1 | 14 | TRBJ1-1 | few | TRBV12-3/TRBV12-4 | CASSLRGRDTEAFF | TGTGCCAGCAGTCTCAGGGGGCGCGACACTGAAGCTTTCTTT
. | 14 | TRBJ1-6 | . | TRBV4-3 | CASRPGHRETPLHF | TGCGCCAGCAGGCCTGGGCACCGGGAGACACCCCTCCACTTT
TRBD2 | 15 | TRBJ2-3 | many | TRBV11-2 | CASSWLAGGGDTQYF | TGTGCCAGCAGCTGGTTAGCGGGGGGAGGAGATACGCAGTATTTT
. | 13 | TRBJ1-1 | few | TRBV7-2 | CASSLFPETEAFF | TGTGCCAGCAGCTTATTCCCTGAGACTGAAGCTTTCTTT
. | 15 | TRBJ2-7 | . | TRBV9 | CASSVADQGRYEQYF | TGTGCCAGCAGCGTAGCTGACCAGGGCCGCTACGAGCAGTACTTC
. | 11 | TRBJ1-6 | . | TRBV6-6 | CASSTSSPLHF | TGTGCCAGCAGTACCTCCTCGCCCCTCCACTTT
. | 14 | TRBJ2-1 | few | TRBV2 | CASSVWGRNNEQFF | TGTGCCAGCAGTGTATGGGGGCGAAACAATGAGCAGTTCTTC
TRBD2 | 14 | TRBJ2-5 | . | TRBV6-6 | CASRDSGGQETQYF | TGTGCCAGCAGGGATAGCGGGGGCCAAGAGACCCAGTACTTC
. | 14 | TRBJ2-5 | few | TRBV5-1 | CASSLTSSQETQYF | TGCGCCAGCAGCTTGACGTCTAGCCAAGAGACCCAGTACTTC
. | 11 | TRBJ1-1 | few | TRBV6-5 | CASSRRHEAFF | TGTGCCAGCAGTCGACGGCATGAAGCTTTCTTT
. | 14 | TRBJ1-2 | few | TRBV5-1 | CASSLLDTAHGYTF | TGCGCCAGCAGCTTGTTAGACACGGCCCATGGCTACACCTTC
TRBD2 | 14 | TRBJ2-5 | . | TRBV20-1 | CSAASFTSAETQYF | TGCAGTGCAGCAAGCTTTACTAGCGCAGAGACCCAGTACTTC
. | 13 | TRBJ2-3 | few | TRBV5-1 | CASSFRASDTQYF | TGCGCCAGCAGCTTTCGAGCCTCAGATACGCAGTATTTT
. | 15 | TRBJ2-5 | . | TRBV20-1 | CSARVQRGAQETQYF | TGCAGTGCTAGAGTTCAAAGGGGGGCCCAAGAGACCCAGTACTTC
. | 12 | TRBJ1-1 | . | TRBV10-3 | CATKTSNTEAFF | TGTGCCACAAAGACATCGAACACTGAAGCTTTCTTT
. | 14 | TRBJ1-1 | . | TRBV6-8 | CASGRPSGNTEAFF | TGTGCCAGCGGGAGGCCATCGGGGAACACTGAAGCTTTCTTT
TRBD2 | 15 | TRBJ2-5 | many | TRBV7-2 | CASSATSGVQETQYF | TGTGCCAGCAGCGCTACTAGCGGGGTTCAAGAGACCCAGTACTTC
. | 14 | TRBJ2-5 | many | TRBV5-1 | CASSLRSGGETQYF | TGCGCCAGCAGCCTCAGATCCGGGGGAGAGACCCAGTACTTC
TRBD2 | 16 | TRBJ2-3 | . | TRBV9 | CASSALTSGDTDTQYF | TGTGCCAGCAGCGCCTTGACTAGCGGGGACACAGATACGCAGTATTTT
. | 14 | TRBJ1-1 | many | TRBV12-3/TRBV12-4 | CASSLGVSGTEAFF | TGTGCCAGCAGTTTAGGGGTCTCCGGCACTGAAGCTTTCTTT
. | 13 | TRBJ2-1 | few | TRBV11-2 | CASSSMPGVEQFF | TGTGCCAGCAGCTCGATGCCGGGAGTTGAGCAGTTCTTC
. | 13 | TRBJ1-5 | few | TRBV10-3 | CAIRREGNQPQHF | TGTGCCATCAGGAGGGAGGGCAATCAGCCCCAGCATTTT
. | 13 | TRBJ1-4 | . | TRBV5-6 | CASSRRQGEKLFF | TGTGCCAGCAGCCGCCGGCAGGGTGAAAAACTGTTTTTT
. | 12 | TRBJ2-2 | few | TRBV20-1 | CSARSGFGELFF | TGCAGTGCTAGATCGGGCTTCGGGGAGCTGTTTTTT
. | 13 | TRBJ2-2 | many | TRBV5-1 | CASRDGDTGELFF | TGCGCCAGCAGAGATGGAGACACCGGGGAGCTGTTTTTT
. | 13 | TRBJ1-2 | . | TRBV7-3 | CASSLHQLYGYTF | TGTGCCAGCAGCTTGCATCAGCTCTATGGCTACACCTTC
TRBD2 | 14 | TRBJ2-3 | . | TRBV5-1 | CASSLATSADTQYF | TGCGCCAGCAGCTTGGCCACTAGCGCAGATACGCAGTATTTT
. | 14 | TRBJ2-7 | many | TRBV5-1 | CASSLGPGAYEQYF | TGTGCCAGCAGTCTGGGTCCGGGGGCGTACGAGCAGTACTTC
TRBD1 | 15 | TRBJ2-7 | . | TRBV4-3 | CASSQEDRGVYEQYF | TGCGCCAGCAGCCAAGAAGACAGGGGGGTCTACGAGCAGTACTTC
. | 15 | TRBJ1-3 | few | TRBV7-2 | CASSPVRNSGNTIYF | TGTGCCAGCAGCCCCGTTCGGAACTCTGGAAACACCATATATTTT
. | 19 | TRBJ2-4 | few | TRBV7-2 | CASRIISGPPGQFKNIQYF | TGTGCCAGCAGGATCATTAGTGGGCCCCCGGGGCAGTTCAAAAACATTCAGTACTTC
. | 11 | TRBJ2-1 | many | TRBV7-9 | CASAERGPAVF | TGTGCCAGCGCGGAGAGGGGACCGGCGGTCTTC
. | 13 | TRBJ1-2 | few | TRBV7-2 | CASSEDLNYGYTF | TGTGCCAGCAGCGAAGACCTAAACTATGGCTACACCTTC
. | 13 | TRBJ2-5 | few | TRBV28 | CASRAGAPETQYF | TGTGCCAGCAGGGCAGGAGCGCCAGAGACCCAGTACTTC
. | 15 | TRBJ2-5 | . | TRBV9 | CASSVVDGRRETQYF | TGTGCCAGCAGCGTAGTAGATGGGCGGAGAGAGACCCAGTACTTC
. | 14 | TRBJ2-7 | many | TRBV27 | CASREAQPPYEQYF | TGTGCCAGCCGAGAAGCGCAGCCACCCTACGAGCAGTACTTC
TRBD1 | 15 | TRBJ1-1 | many | TRBV18 | CASSPTGTAFGEAFF | TGTGCCAGCTCACCCACCGGGACAGCGTTCGGGGAAGCTTTCTTT
. | 15 | TRBJ1-5 | many | TRBV3-1 | CASSQGAQMNQPQHF | TGTGCCAGCAGCCAAGGGGCACAGATGAATCAGCCCCAGCATTTT
. | 15 | TRBJ1-3 | few | TRBV6-5 | CASSQPSYPGNTIYF | TGTGCCAGCAGTCAACCGAGCTACCCTGGAAACACCATATATTTT
TRBD2 | 14 | TRBJ2-1 | few | TRBV5-1 | CASTSGGAFIEQFF | TGCGCCAGCACGAGCGGGGGGGCCTTTATTGAGCAGTTCTTC
. | 16 | TRBJ2-7 | . | TRBV6-2/TRBV6-3 | CASSPRSTRDTYEQYF | TGTGCCAGCAGCCCCCGATCGACCCGGGACACCTACGAGCAGTACTTC